Listed below are T cell receptor beta chains from one sample, sequenced in a study of shared clonotypes between healthy human individuals. Generated by immunoSEQ multiplex PCR, the TCRdb table keeps only in-frame clones and is missing some. The sample records more than 1,200,000 clones, approximately 98.5% being singletons. What was sequenced was naive CD4+ T cells sorted from blood. These receptor sequences come from a man aged 30 to 39 in good health. Both conserved end residues are part of each CDR3. Each record gives: J gene, clone size, D gene, V gene, CDR3 DNA, CDR3 protein. The D gene is left open where the match is weak. Some rows have no size entry. The others give once, few or many, or a class for an expanded clone.

>TRBJ1-2|NA|NA|TRBV5-1
TGCGCCAGCAGCCCCCAGGGAGGGGAGGCTGGCTACACCTTC
CASSPQGGEAGYTF
>TRBJ2-6|once|NA|TRBV28
TGTGCCAGCAGTTCGGGAGCCAACGTCCTGACTTTC
CASSSGANVLTF
>TRBJ2-5|NA|NA|TRBV4-1
TGCGCCAGCAGCATCGCGGGAAAGGGAGAGACCCAGTACTTC
CASSIAGKGETQYF
>TRBJ2-3|few|TRBD1|TRBV6-5
TGTGCCAGCAGTGGGGACAGGAGGAAGGATACGCAGTATTTT
CASSGDRRKDTQYF
>TRBJ2-7|NA|NA|TRBV11-2
TGTGCCAGCAGCCCCTCGCGCTGGGAGCAGTACTTC
CASSPSRWEQYF
>TRBJ2-3|NA|NA|TRBV7-2
TGTGCCAGCAGCTTAGCGGGGGTTCGGAATTCCCCCACAGATACGCAGTATTTT
CASSLAGVRNSPTDTQYF
>TRBJ2-7|NA|NA|TRBV28
TGTGCCAGCAGTTTACTGAGCTCCTACGAGCAGTACTTC
CASSLLSSYEQYF
>TRBJ2-1|NA|TRBD2|TRBV6-5
TGTGCCAGCAGTGGGGCTAGCGGGAGTAATGAGCAGTTCTTC
CASSGASGSNEQFF
>TRBJ1-2|NA|NA|TRBV2
TGTGCCAGCACGGGCGTTGGCTACACCTTC
CASTGVGYTF
>TRBJ1-1|NA|NA|TRBV15
TGTGCCACCAGCAGAGATCGGGACACCAGGACCCTGAGCGCTTTCTTT
CATSRDRDTRTLSAFF
>TRBJ1-2|NA|NA|TRBV4-2
TGTGCCAGCAGCCAGGCTAGACAGTACAACTATGGCTACACCTTC
CASSQARQYNYGYTF
>TRBJ2-7|NA|NA|TRBV5-1
TGCGCCAGCAGCTTGGAAGTGAAATTAGCTTGGGGCGAGCAGTACTTC
CASSLEVKLAWGEQYF
>TRBJ1-2|NA|NA|TRBV5-1
TGCGCCAGCAGCCGGGAGGGGGTTGATGGCTACACCTTC
CASSREGVDGYTF
>TRBJ1-1|NA|TRBD1|TRBV10-3
TGTGCCATCAGTGACCCGGTCGCTACCGGGACAGGGCTCTCGAAAACTGAAGCTTTCTTT
CAISDPVATGTGLSKTEAFF
>TRBJ1-5|NA|TRBD1|TRBV7-6
TGTGCCAGCAGCTTAATGAATGTGACAGGGGCGAATCAGCCCCAGCATTTT
CASSLMNVTGANQPQHF
>TRBJ2-5|NA|TRBD2|TRBV7-9
TGTGCCAGCAGCTACGGGACTAGCGGGAACCAAGAGACCCAGTACTTC
CASSYGTSGNQETQYF
>TRBJ2-1|NA|TRBD2|TRBV27
TGTGCCAGCAGCAGCGGGAGATCCTACAATGAGCAGTTCTTC
CASSSGRSYNEQFF
>TRBJ2-3|once|TRBD2|TRBV5-1
TGCGCCAGCAGCCGACGCACTAGCGGGAGGACTAGCACAGATACGCAGTATTTT
CASSRRTSGRTSTDTQYF
>TRBJ1-4|NA|NA|TRBV20-1
TGCAGTGCTAGCTGGGGAGGAAAACTGTTTTTT
CSASWGGKLFF
>TRBJ2-7|NA|NA|TRBV19
TGTGCCAGTAGGACGACGACCGCGAGCTCCTACGAGCAGTACTTC
CASRTTTASSYEQYF
>TRBJ2-7|NA|TRBD1|TRBV18
TGTGCCAGCTCACCGCTTACAGGGGGCGACGAGCAGTACTTC
CASSPLTGGDEQYF
>TRBJ1-2|once|NA|TRBV6-5
TGTGCCAGCAGTTACTCCATGCTCGGAGGGAACTATGGCTACACCTTC
CASSYSMLGGNYGYTF
>TRBJ2-7|NA|TRBD1|TRBV28
TGTGCCAGCAGTTTATCGGGACAGGGGCGAAAGACGGAGCAGTACTTC
CASSLSGQGRKTEQYF
>TRBJ2-3|NA|TRBD2|TRBV2
TGTGCCAGCAGGCGGGGGGGGCGATTCGCAGATACGCAGTATTTT
CASRRGGRFADTQYF
>TRBJ2-3|NA|NA|TRBV10-3
TGTGCCATCAGGTCTACAGGGGGGGTCACAGATACGCAGTATTTT
CAIRSTGGVTDTQYF
>TRBJ2-7|once|NA|TRBV7-6
TGTGCCAGCAGCTTAAATCCGCCGGACGAGCAGTACTTC
CASSLNPPDEQYF
>TRBJ1-1|NA|NA|TRBV29-1
TGCAGCACCTCACAAGTAAACACTGAAGCTTTCTTT
CSTSQVNTEAFF
>TRBJ2-3|NA|NA|TRBV19
TGTGCCAGTAGTTATGCAGATACGCAGTATTTT
CASSYADTQYF
>TRBJ2-5|NA|NA|TRBV7-9
TGTGCCAGCAGCGATATCCCCGGGGAGACCCAGTACTTC
CASSDIPGETQYF
>TRBJ2-3|NA|TRBD2|TRBV7-9
TGTGCCAGCAGCCCCTATGGGACTAGCAGCACAGATACGCAGTATTTT
CASSPYGTSSTDTQYF
>TRBJ2-7|NA|NA|TRBV11-2
TGTGCCAGCGGTGCCACTTTCTACGAGCAGTACTTC
CASGATFYEQYF
>TRBJ2-3|once|TRBD2|TRBV5-1
TGCGCCAGCAGCTATCCTAGCGGGAGCCTCCCTAGCACAGATACGCAGTATTTT
CASSYPSGSLPSTDTQYF
>TRBJ2-1|NA|NA|TRBV27
TGTGCCAGCAGTTCCCCTAGAGTAGCGGTTAACAATGAGCAGTTCTTC
CASSSPRVAVNNEQFF
>TRBJ1-2|NA|NA|TRBV19
TGTGCCAGTAGTATAGTGGGGGCTTCGAGTGGCTACACCTTC
CASSIVGASSGYTF
>TRBJ2-7|NA|TRBD2|TRBV27
TGTGCCAGCTCTTTCATGGAGGGACTAGGGGTCTACGAGCAGTACTTC
CASSFMEGLGVYEQYF
>TRBJ1-1|NA|NA|TRBV11-2
TGTGCCAGCAGACCTATAAGGGGCAATCGGACTGAAGCTTTCTTT
CASRPIRGNRTEAFF
>TRBJ1-5|NA|NA|TRBV7-9
TGTGCCAGCAGCTTAAATTGGGACATTAATAGCAATCAGCCCCAGCATTTT
CASSLNWDINSNQPQHF
>TRBJ2-1|NA|NA|TRBV10-1
TGCGCCAGCAGTGGACTTTACAATGAGCAGTTCTTC
CASSGLYNEQFF
>TRBJ2-5|NA|TRBD2|TRBV7-6
TGTGCCAGCAGCATATTGACTAGCGGTTACCAAGAGACCCAGTACTTC
CASSILTSGYQETQYF
>TRBJ1-5|NA|NA|TRBV21-1
TGTGCCAGCAGCAAAATCGTACAGGGGATTTGTCAGCCCCAGCATTTT
CASSKIVQGICQPQHF